This T cell receptor (beta chain) was captured in a study of spatial heterogeneity in lung cancer. On the study more broadly: Where present, follow-up PBMC were sequenced a median of about 2 years after resection.

A unique molecular identifier was carried by every single TCR cDNA molecule. Via MiXCR, TCRdb re-called the 5' RACE reads, giving one row per CDR3 protein. The sample holds 9,000 to 10,000 distinct CDR3 sequences; about a quarter are singletons and the top ten take nearly 4%. On this clonotype itself: Antigen unknown.

Findings of the study overall: Among blood samples, ubiquitous expanded tumor TCRs appeared more at resection than at follow-up.

This CDR3 has 15 residues. Germline values: CDR1 SGHRS, CDR2 YFSETQ. The trim removed 3 bases at V and 0 bases at J, leaving 5 bases unmatched. Time point denoted: blood at routine non-recurrence follow-up after resection. Sequencing of whole RNA from tumor, nontumor lung or frozen PBMC involved no sorting. The chain links TRBV5-1 to TRBJ2-5, with 7 nucleotides matching TRBD2. The clonotype originates from a female donor with early-stage non-small cell lung cancer. Sequenced material: PBMCs, taken at follow-up. In DNA form, the CDR3 reads TGCGCCAGCAGCTCTAGTGGGACTAACCAAGAGACCCAGTACTTC. It translates to CASSSSGTNQETQYF.